This entry lists 10 T cell receptor beta chains sequenced from one sample in a study of blood T cell repertoires in COVID-19 (TCRdb year 2020). Libraries were built with the immunoSEQ multiplex PCR assay. Drawn from immuneACCESS, this table holds only the in-frame rearrangements with V and J called that TCRdb kept. Clones are partly lost; checked studies trace under half to an unresolved V gene and leave the rest unexplained. The sample table contains roughly 300,000 clones; only one count was recorded for around 86% of them. Of the sample, 10% to 15% is held by the ten largest clones. The sample comprised peripheral blood. All receptors come from a human donor in a cohort sampled during active COVID-19.

The rearrangement uses TRBV6-2 or TRBV6-3 and TRBJ2-5, with 13 nucleotides matching TRBD2. With V trimmed by 0 bases and J by 5 bases, 6 bases remained unmatched. The CDR3 is made up of 17 amino acids. Germline V gene data show CDR1 as MNHEY and CDR2 as SVGEGT. Written as DNA, the CDR3 is TGTGCCAGCAGTTACTCACTAGCGGGAGGGGACGTGGAGACCCAGTACTTC. Translation gives CASSYSLAGGDVETQYF.

This clone was seen a handful of times. The chain carries TRBV5-1 and TRBJ2-3; TRBD2 agrees at 11 bases. Germline V gene sequence: CDR1 SGHRS, CDR2 YFSETQ. After removal of 0 bases from V and 6 bases from J, the junction contained 15 bases not matched to a gene. The CDR3 totals 19 residues. The CDR3 loop is CASSLDSSLTSGRPDTQYF. The CDR3 bases are TGCGCCAGCAGCTTGGACAGTTCACTTACTAGCGGGAGACCCGATACGCAGTATTTT.

This chain connects TRBV18 to TRBJ1-1; D might be TRBD1 (5 bases). Trimming shortened V by 6 bases and J by 10 bases, and 12 bases separated the two germline ends. Germline loops: CDR1 KGHSH, CDR2 LQKENI. The length of the CDR3 is 11 residues. The CDR3 sequence: CASSQGRGAFF. For the CDR3, the DNA is TGTGCCAGCTCCCAAGGGAGGGGAGCTTTCTTT.

The rearrangement links TRBV18 to TRBJ1-4; weak D call: TRBD1 (6 bases). The CDR3 consists of 13 residues. The germline CDR1 and CDR2 sequences are KGHSH and LQKENI. V shed 8 bases and J shed 8 bases, with 15 bases lying between them. The CDR3: CASTTGQREKLFF. The DNA for the CDR3 is TGTGCCAGCACCACAGGGCAGAGGGAAAAACTGTTTTTT.

The genes are TRBV2 and TRBJ1-5; 7 bases are a match to TRBD1. The CDR3 length is 17 residues. J was trimmed by 1 base and V by 2 bases; bases with no gene match: 8. Germline CDR1 reads SNHLY; CDR2 reads FYNNEI. Here the CDR3 DNA reads TGTGCCAGCAGTGAACAGGGCACAGGGGTGAGCAATCAGCCCCAGCATTTT. Its translation is CASSEQGTGVSNQPQHF.

The genes are TRBV7-9 and TRBJ1-2; 8 bases are shared with TRBD1. Germline CDR1 and CDR2: SEHNR and FQNEAQ (reference sequence). The trim removed 2 bases at V and 6 bases at J, leaving 5 bases unmatched. This CDR3 contains 14 residues. The CDR3 is CASSLTSGGHGYTF. The CDR3 coding sequence is TGTGCCAGCAGCTTAACTTCAGGGGGCCATGGCTACACCTTC.

In regard to this clone: Other DNA sequences from this sample encode an identical CDR3 as well. This sequence joins TRBV9 and TRBJ2-5; 7 positions agree with TRBD1. With 4 bases clipped from V and 2 bases from J, the junction kept 5 bases outside the gene matches. The length of the CDR3 is 14 residues. Germline V gives CDR1 SGDLS, CDR2 YYNGEE. Here the CDR3 reads CASSPRQGQETQYF. The DNA for the CDR3 is TGTGCCAGCAGCCCTAGACAGGGTCAAGAGACCCAGTACTTC.

The V call is TRBV2, the J call TRBJ2-6, with TRBD1 matching 7 bases. The CDR3 spans 15 residues. Germline V CDR1 and CDR2: SNHLY, FYNNEI. J gave up 2 bases and V 6 bases, and 4 bases lay outside the gene matches. The CDR3 coding sequence is TGTGCCAGCAGAGCCGACAGGGCTGGGGCCAACGTCCTGACTTTC. Its translation is CASRADRAGANVLTF.

The chain recombines TRBV9 with TRBJ1-3, with D unresolved. CDR3 length: 12 amino acids. Trimming pared 6 bases from V and 3 bases from J, leaving 7 bases between. The germline CDR1 and CDR2 sequences are SGDLS and YYNGEE. The CDR3 loop reads CASKGVGNTIYF. Here the CDR3 DNA reads TGTGCCAGCAAGGGAGTTGGAAACACCATATATTTT. Full variable domain (missing parts from reference TRBV9 and TRBJ1-3): DSGVTQTPKHLITATGQRVTLRCSPRSGDLSVYWYQQSLDQGLQFLIQYYNGEERAKGNILERFSAQQFPDLHSELNLSSLELGDSALYFCASKGVGNTIYFGEGSWLTVV.

The chain carries TRBV7-2 and TRBJ1-5; possibly TRBD1 for D (6 bases). Trimming cost V 3 bases and J 7 bases, with 16 bases left between them. This CDR3 has 15 amino acids. Germline-derived CDR1 and CDR2 are SGHTA and FQGNSA. As DNA, the CDR3 is TGTGCCAGCAGCTTCGGGACACCGGATTACCAGCCCCAGCATTTT. This translates into CASSFGTPDYQPQHF.